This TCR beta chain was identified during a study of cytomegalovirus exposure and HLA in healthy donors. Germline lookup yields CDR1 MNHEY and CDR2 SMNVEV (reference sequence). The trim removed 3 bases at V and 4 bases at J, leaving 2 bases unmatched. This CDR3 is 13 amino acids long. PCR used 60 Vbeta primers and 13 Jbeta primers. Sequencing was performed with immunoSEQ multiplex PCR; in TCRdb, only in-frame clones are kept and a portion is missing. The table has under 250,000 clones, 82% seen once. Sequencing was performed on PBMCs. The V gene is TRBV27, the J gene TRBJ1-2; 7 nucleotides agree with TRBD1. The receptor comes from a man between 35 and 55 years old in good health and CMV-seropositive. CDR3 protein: CASSFRDSYGYTF. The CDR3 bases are TGTGCCAGCAGTTTTAGGGACAGCTATGGCTACACCTTC.